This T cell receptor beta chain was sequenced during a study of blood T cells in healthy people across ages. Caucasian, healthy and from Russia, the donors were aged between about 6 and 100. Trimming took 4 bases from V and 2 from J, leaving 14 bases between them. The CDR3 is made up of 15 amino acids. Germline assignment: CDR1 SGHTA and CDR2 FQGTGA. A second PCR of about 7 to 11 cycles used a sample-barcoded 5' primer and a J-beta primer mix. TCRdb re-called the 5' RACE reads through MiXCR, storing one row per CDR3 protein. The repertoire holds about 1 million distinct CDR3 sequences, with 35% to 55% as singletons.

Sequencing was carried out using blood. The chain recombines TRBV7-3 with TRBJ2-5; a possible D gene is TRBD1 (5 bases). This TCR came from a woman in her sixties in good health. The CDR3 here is CASSWMGQVQETQYF. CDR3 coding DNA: TGTGCCAGCAGCTGGATGGGGCAGGTGCAAGAGACCCAGTACTTC.